Listed below are T cell receptor beta chains from one sample, sequenced in a study of shared clonotypes between healthy human individuals. The data were produced by immunoSEQ multiplex PCR, yet TCRdb's version contains in-frame clones alone and is incomplete. The sample includes about a million clones, under 80% of them seen just once. The sequenced material came from memory CD4+ T cells sorted from blood. All receptors derive from a young man in good health. CDR3s include the opening cysteine and the closing phenylalanine or tryptophan. A D gene is named only where the DNA matches it firmly. Size is omitted from some rows. Given values are once, few, many or a class for expanded clones.

>NA|NA|TRBJ1-1|11|TRBV30
CAWSVAGTAFF
TGTGCCTGGAGTGTCGCTGGTACGGCTTTCTTT
>NA|TRBD1|TRBJ1-1|15|TRBV4-1
CASSPLGGGLTEAFF
TGCGCCAGCAGTCCATTAGGAGGGGGCTTAACTGAAGCTTTCTTT
>NA|NA|TRBJ2-6|14|TRBV18
CASSSLTGANVLTF
TGTGCCAGCTCATCGCTTACCGGGGCCAACGTCCTGACTTTC
>NA|NA|TRBJ2-7|13|TRBV11-2
CASSDGGRTGQYF
TGTGCCAGCAGCGACGGGGGCAGGACGGGGCAGTACTTC
>few|TRBD1|TRBJ2-7|12|TRBV18
CASSPTGLEQYF
TGTGCCAGCTCACCGACAGGGCTCGAGCAGTACTTC
>NA|TRBD2|TRBJ2-1|15|TRBV2
CASSVESGRGNEQFF
TGTGCCAGCAGTGTGGAAAGCGGGAGGGGCAATGAGCAGTTCTTC
>NA|NA|TRBJ2-5|13|TRBV7-2
CASSEWGAETQYF
TGTGCCAGCAGCGAATGGGGGGCCGAGACCCAGTACTTC
>NA|NA|TRBJ2-5|12|TRBV12-5
CASGLAGETQYF
TGTGCTAGTGGTTTGGCAGGGGAGACCCAGTACTTC
>NA|TRBD1|TRBJ2-3|15|TRBV5-6
CASSRGTVYTDTQYF
TGTGCCAGCAGCCGTGGGACAGTCTACACAGATACGCAGTATTTT
>few|TRBD1|TRBJ2-2|14|TRBV6-6
CASSYDRGSGELFF
TGTGCCAGCAGTTACGACAGGGGGTCAGGGGAGCTGTTTTTT
>NA|TRBD1|TRBJ1-6|14|TRBV5-4
CASSSQGVNSPLHF
TGTGCCAGCAGCTCGCAGGGGGTTAATTCACCCCTCCACTTT
>NA|NA|TRBJ1-1|14|TRBV5-8
CASSTGTPITEAFF
TGTGCCAGCAGCACCGGGACACCAATCACTGAAGCTTTCTTT
>NA|NA|TRBJ2-3|15|TRBV7-2
CASSRGGLGADTQYF
TGTGCCAGCAGTAGAGGGGGGCTAGGAGCAGATACGCAGTATTTT
>NA|NA|TRBJ1-5|13|TRBV10-3
CAISEQINQPQHF
TGTGCCATCAGTGAACAGATTAATCAGCCCCAGCATTTT
>NA|NA|TRBJ2-3|13|TRBV5-1
CASSSDLGEAQYF
TGCGCCAGCAGCTCTGATTTAGGGGAGGCGCAGTATTTT
>NA|TRBD2|TRBJ2-1|14|TRBV11-2
CASSLGGSSVEQFF
TGTGCCAGCAGCTTGGGCGGGAGCAGCGTTGAGCAGTTCTTC
>NA|NA|TRBJ2-7|14|TRBV28
CASSLKFSSYEQYF
TGTGCCAGCAGTTTAAAGTTCAGCTCCTACGAGCAGTACTTC
>few|TRBD1|TRBJ1-1|15|TRBV2
CASSQTTGGGTEAFF
TGTGCCAGCAGTCAAACGACAGGGGGGGGGACTGAAGCTTTCTTT
>once|NA|TRBJ2-3|15|TRBV6-6
CASSSRGQSTDTQYF
TGTGCCAGCAGTTCCCGGGGACAAAGCACAGATACGCAGTATTTT
>many|NA|TRBJ2-3|14|TRBV2
CASSRNGGSDTQYF
TGTGCCAGCAGCCGAAACGGAGGATCAGATACGCAGTATTTT
>NA|NA|TRBJ1-2|12|TRBV15
CATSAQGRGYTF
TGTGCCACCAGCGCGCAGGGACGGGGCTACACCTTC
>once|TRBD1|TRBJ1-5|15|TRBV6-4
CASIDRGISNQPQHF
TGTGCCAGCATCGACAGGGGGATTAGCAATCAGCCCCAGCATTTT
>NA|NA|TRBJ2-7|12|TRBV11-2
CASSSLGNEQYF
TGTGCCAGCAGCTCCCTGGGCAACGAGCAGTACTTC
>NA|NA|TRBJ1-1|13|TRBV6-5
CASMGRGVTEAFF
TGTGCCAGCATGGGGAGGGGCGTCACTGAAGCTTTCTTT
>NA|NA|TRBJ2-2|14|TRBV28
CASSAGMNTGELFF
TGTGCCAGCAGTGCAGGGATGAACACCGGGGAGCTGTTTTTT
>NA|NA|TRBJ1-2|12|TRBV30
CAWPTGSYGYTF
TGTGCCTGGCCCACAGGGAGCTATGGCTACACCTTC
>many|NA|TRBJ1-2|13|TRBV6-1
CASSTEGRGGYTF
TGTGCCAGCAGTACAGAAGGGAGAGGCGGCTACACCTTC
>NA|NA|TRBJ1-4|14|TRBV6-5
CASSYRGKGEKLFF
TGTGCCAGCAGTTATCGGGGGAAGGGTGAAAAACTGTTTTTT
>NA|NA|TRBJ2-7|12|TRBV12-5
CASAMALYEQYF
TGTGCTAGTGCGATGGCCCTCTACGAGCAGTACTTC
>NA|TRBD1|TRBJ2-5|16|TRBV2
CASSDLRTGLQETQYF
TGTGCCAGCAGTGACCTGAGGACAGGGTTACAAGAGACCCAGTACTTC
>NA|NA|TRBJ1-2|16|TRBV4-1
CASSQEGGGSNYGYTF
TGCGCCAGCAGCCAAGAAGGAGGGGGGTCTAACTATGGCTACACCTTC
>few|TRBD2|TRBJ2-2|14|TRBV30
CAWKGQGGTGELFF
TGTGCCTGGAAGGGCCAGGGAGGGACCGGGGAGCTGTTTTTT
>NA|TRBD2|TRBJ2-1|15|TRBV30
CAWSRTSGVYNEQFF
TGTGCCTGGAGTCGTACTAGCGGGGTCTACAATGAGCAGTTCTTC
>NA|NA|TRBJ1-2|15|TRBV30
CAWSESLQAPYGYTF
TGTGCCTGGAGCGAATCTCTTCAGGCCCCCTATGGCTACACCTTC
>NA|NA|TRBJ2-5|15|TRBV4-2
CASSQDPGGLETQYF
TGTGCCAGCAGCCAAGATCCCGGGGGGCTAGAGACCCAGTACTTC
>NA|TRBD1|TRBJ2-4|14|TRBV29-1
CSVVSRDRVNIQYF
TGCAGCGTTGTATCCCGGGACAGGGTAAACATTCAGTACTTC
>NA|NA|TRBJ2-3|11|TRBV5-4
CASDAQDTQYF
TGTGCCTCTGACGCCCAGGATACGCAGTATTTT
>once|TRBD1|TRBJ2-2|14|TRBV6-5
CASRMGQGGGELFF
TGTGCCAGCAGGATGGGACAGGGTGGCGGGGAGCTGTTTTTT
>NA|TRBD1|TRBJ2-1|15|TRBV5-1
CARVGQGRFYNEQFF
TGCGCCAGGGTCGGACAGGGGAGGTTTTACAATGAGCAGTTCTTC
>NA|TRBD1|TRBJ2-5|15|TRBV5-1
CASSLGQGVGETQYF
TGCGCCAGCAGCTTGGGACAGGGGGTTGGAGAGACCCAGTACTTC
>NA|TRBD2|TRBJ2-1|12|TRBV6-6
CASRGGDNEQFF
TGTGCCAGCAGGGGGGGGGACAATGAGCAGTTCTTC
>NA|TRBD1|TRBJ1-1|14|TRBV6-5
CASRTNRGGTEAFF
TGTGCCAGCCGCACCAACAGGGGTGGGACTGAAGCTTTCTTT
>NA|NA|TRBJ1-2|15|TRBV5-4
CASGGSINSNYGYTF
TGTGCCAGCGGGGGGTCGATAAACTCTAACTATGGCTACACCTTC
>NA|NA|TRBJ1-4|14|TRBV7-2
CASSLGQGGEKLFF
TGTGCCAGCAGCTTAGGTCAGGGCGGAGAAAAACTGTTTTTT
>NA|NA|TRBJ2-7|14|TRBV11-3
CASSFGGSDEEQYF
TGTGCCAGCAGCTTTGGCGGTTCAGATGAGGAGCAGTACTTC
>NA|NA|TRBJ2-3|15|TRBV6-6
CASSYGGARTDTQYF
TGTGCCAGCAGTTACGGTGGGGCTCGCACAGATACGCAGTATTTT
>NA|NA|TRBJ1-2|14|TRBV5-6
CASSPSEGLYGYTF
TGTGCCAGCAGCCCTTCCGAGGGACTCTATGGCTACACCTTC
>NA|NA|TRBJ2-7|13|TRBV11-2
CASSFLPTYEQYF
TGTGCCAGCAGCTTTCTTCCCACCTACGAGCAGTACTTC
>NA|NA|TRBJ2-7|15|TRBV6-1
CVPSQSQGASYEQYF
TGTGTCCCAAGCCAATCGCAGGGAGCCTCCTACGAGCAGTACTTC
>few|TRBD2|TRBJ2-5|16|TRBV7-6
CASSLASAGGGETQYF
TGTGCCAGCAGCTTAGCGAGCGCGGGAGGGGGAGAGACCCAGTACTTC
>NA|NA|TRBJ2-5|12|TRBV11-2
CASSSQRGTQYF
TGTGCCAGCAGCTCCCAACGGGGGACCCAGTACTTC
>NA|NA|TRBJ2-5|15|TRBV5-6
CASSLGPGNQETQYF
TGTGCCAGCAGCTTGGGGCCAGGGAATCAAGAGACCCAGTACTTC
>NA|NA|TRBJ2-5|15|TRBV6-1
CASSAATGTQETQYF
TGTGCCAGCAGTGCGGCAACAGGGACCCAAGAGACCCAGTACTTC
>NA|NA|TRBJ2-2|14|TRBV30
CAWSVLHNTGELFF
TGTGCCTGGAGTGTACTACACAACACCGGGGAGCTGTTTTTT
>NA|NA|TRBJ1-1|15|TRBV5-1
CASSLAGGLNTEAFF
TGCGCCAGCAGCTTGGCCGGGGGGTTGAACACTGAAGCTTTCTTT
>NA|NA|TRBJ1-4|16|TRBV7-8
CASSLRSGSSAEKLFF
TGTGCCAGCAGCTTAAGATCGGGCAGCTCGGCTGAAAAACTGTTTTTT
>NA|TRBD1|TRBJ1-5|15|TRBV7-6
CASSVTGDSNQPQHF
TGTGCCAGCAGCGTGACAGGGGATTCCAATCAGCCCCAGCATTTT
>many|NA|TRBJ2-7|13|TRBV14
CASSHGPTYEQYF
TGTGCCAGCAGCCATGGCCCTACCTACGAGCAGTACTTC
>once|TRBD2|TRBJ2-1|15|TRBV18
CASSPRTSGSEVQFF
TGTGCCAGCTCACCAAGGACTAGCGGGAGTGAGGTGCAGTTCTTC